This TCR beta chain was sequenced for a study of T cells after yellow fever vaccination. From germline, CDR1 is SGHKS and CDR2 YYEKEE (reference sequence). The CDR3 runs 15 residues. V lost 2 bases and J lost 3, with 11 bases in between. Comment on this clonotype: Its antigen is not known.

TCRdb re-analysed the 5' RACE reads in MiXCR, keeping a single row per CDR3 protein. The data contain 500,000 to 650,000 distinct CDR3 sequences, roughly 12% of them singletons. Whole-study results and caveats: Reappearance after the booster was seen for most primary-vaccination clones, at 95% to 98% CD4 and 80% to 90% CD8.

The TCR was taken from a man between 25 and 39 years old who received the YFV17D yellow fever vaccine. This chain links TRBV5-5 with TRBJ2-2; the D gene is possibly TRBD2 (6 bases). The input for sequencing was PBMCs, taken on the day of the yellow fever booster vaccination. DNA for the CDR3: TGTGCCAGCAGCTTTGCGGGAATCGACACCGGGGAGCTGTTTTTT. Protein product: CASSFAGIDTGELFF.